Below, 16 T cell receptor beta chains from the same sample are listed, as sequenced in a study of T cells expressing NK-cell markers. From its re-call of the 5' RACE reads, TCRdb lists each CDR3 protein once, without DNA. The sample holds 150,000 to 180,000 distinct CDR3 sequences. Sequenced sample: blood T cells: a sorted CD56 or NKG2C T cell subset, CD4+ or CD8+ T cells, or bulk PBMC T cells (not recorded which). These receptors were taken from a woman aged 45-65 years in good health.

The chain has TRBV4-1 and TRBJ1-1; TCRdb's D call of TRBD1 is untestable without DNA. This CDR3 region has 16 residues. Germline-derived CDR1 and CDR2 are MGHRA and YSYEKL. This CDR3 is CASSQSRETPETEAFF.

The gene calls are TRBV28 and TRBJ2-7; without DNA, the TCRdb call of TRBD1 cannot be checked. CDR1 MDHEN and CDR2 SYDVKM come from the germline V gene. This CDR3 has 17 residues. This CDR3 reads CASSFGATGIYAYEQYF.

The chain uses TRBV25-1 and TRBJ2-2. CDR1 is MGHDK and CDR2 is SYGVNS in the germline V gene. The CDR3 is 12 residues long. CDR3 sequence: CASSRSTGELFF.

The chain employs TRBV24-1 and TRBJ2-2. The length of the CDR3 is 13 residues. CDR1 and CDR2 (germline): KGHDR, SFDVKD. The CDR3 loop reads CATSVGKPGELFF.

The J gene is TRBJ2-2, the V gene TRBV24-1; no DNA is available, so the TRBD1 call from TCRdb remains unchecked. The CDR3 is 17 residues long. The germline gives CDR1 KGHDR, CDR2 SFDVKD. The CDR3 sequence: CATSDPAGTGNTGELFF.

The chain uses TRBV11-2 and TRBJ2-1; with no DNA, the TCRdb D assignment of TRBD2 cannot be verified. Germline V gene data show CDR1 as SGHAT and CDR2 as FQNNGV. The CDR3 spans 15 residues. Here the CDR3 reads CASSLTPGVFNEQFF.

V is TRBV7-9 and J is TRBJ2-1. Per germline, CDR1 SEHNR and CDR2 FQNEAQ (reference sequence). The CDR3 is made up of 15 amino acids. CDR3 protein: CASSPQQSSYNEQFF.

The rearrangement joins TRBV11-2 to TRBJ2-2. CDR3 length: 12 amino acids. CDR1 is SGHAT and CDR2 is FQNNGV in the germline V gene. CDR3 region: CASERNTGELFF.

The V and J genes are TRBV3-1 and TRBJ2-3; TCRdb's D call, TRBD2, is unchecked because there is no DNA. The CDR3 length is 14 residues. Germline CDR1 reads LGHDT; CDR2 reads YNNKEL (reference sequence). Here the CDR3 reads CASSHRTTNSPQYF.

This CDR3 reads CASSIIGGNTEAFF. The J gene is TRBJ1-1, the V gene TRBV27. Germline V gene data show CDR1 as MNHEY and CDR2 as SMNVEV (reference sequence). This CDR3 region has 14 residues.

This chain joins TRBV6-4 and TRBJ2-2; TCRdb calls TRBD1, which cannot be checked without DNA. Germline assignment: CDR1 MRHNA and CDR2 SNTAGT. CDR3 length: 16 residues. This chain's CDR3 is CASSDRVTGDTGELFF.

V is TRBV9 and J is TRBJ1-1. This CDR3 contains 14 residues. The germline gives CDR1 SGDLS, CDR2 YYNGEE. The CDR3 loop is CASSPGILNTEAFF.

The rearrangement joins TRBV7-9 to TRBJ2-1; the TCRdb call, TRBD2, lacks DNA for checking. The CDR3 covers 19 residues. Germline V gene lookup returns CDR1 SEHNR and CDR2 FQNEAQ (reference sequence). The CDR3 sequence: CASSLTIPGTSGRNNEQFF.

J is TRBJ2-5 and V is TRBV12-3 or TRBV12-4; the TCRdb D gene call, TRBD1, has no DNA to confirm it. This CDR3 has 14 residues. The CDR3 sequence is CASSPGTLRETQYF.

The J gene is TRBJ2-3, the V gene TRBV9; TCRdb indicates TRBD2, and absent DNA this call remains unverified. Germline loops: CDR1 SGDLS, CDR2 YYNGEE. There are 18 residues in the CDR3. CDR3 in amino acids: CASSVVEGLAGGSDTQYF.

The genes are TRBV11-2 and TRBJ1-4; TCRdb's D gene call, TRBD1, goes unchecked for lack of DNA. Germline V gene lookup returns CDR1 SGHAT and CDR2 FQNNGV. The CDR3 consists of 18 residues. This chain's CDR3 is CASSLTPGAGTGVGKLFF.